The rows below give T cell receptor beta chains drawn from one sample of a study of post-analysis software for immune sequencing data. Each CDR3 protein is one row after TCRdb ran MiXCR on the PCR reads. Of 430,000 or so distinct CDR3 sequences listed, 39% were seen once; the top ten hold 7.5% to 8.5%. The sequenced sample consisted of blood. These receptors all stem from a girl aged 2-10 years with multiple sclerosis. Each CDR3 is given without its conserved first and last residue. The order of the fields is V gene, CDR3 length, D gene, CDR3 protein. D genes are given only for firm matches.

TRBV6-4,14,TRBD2,ASSLAGGISYNEQF
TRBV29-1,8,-,SVEEGGQH
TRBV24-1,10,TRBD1,ATSEGQGGAF
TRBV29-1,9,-,SVRGYTEAF
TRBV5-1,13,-,ASSLAVRAYNEQF
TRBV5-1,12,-,ASSLTVGTYEQY
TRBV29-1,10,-,SVRDGQNIQY
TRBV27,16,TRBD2,ASSFSPITGGRADEQY
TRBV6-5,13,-,ASSLHWGDRYGYT
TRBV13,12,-,ASSLEGGAYEQY
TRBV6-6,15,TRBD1,ASSRTLGQGYGQPQH
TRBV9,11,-,ASSVDGRTEAF
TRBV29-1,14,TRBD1,SVKLVGQGENTEAF
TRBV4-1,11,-,AGSQVTPYEQY
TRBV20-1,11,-,SARVLGAYEQY
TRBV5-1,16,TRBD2,DSSPGASGGFSYNEQF
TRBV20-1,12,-,SARRAASGNEQF
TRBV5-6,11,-,ASSENIDQPQH
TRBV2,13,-,ASSEWEQGFYEQY
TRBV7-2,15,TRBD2,ASSSPGLAGGGNEQF
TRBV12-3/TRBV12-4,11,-,ASSLNSYNEQF
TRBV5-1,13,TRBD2,ASSLDRREGDTQY
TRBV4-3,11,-,ASSQGPPNEQF
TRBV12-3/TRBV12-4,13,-,ASSLSVRGWTEAF
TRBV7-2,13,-,ASSLAGLAFYEQY
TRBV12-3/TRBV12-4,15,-,ASSLILGFRTMIGQF
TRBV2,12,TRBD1,ASRRTGGPNEQY
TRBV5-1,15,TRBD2,ASSLGVTGTRGYEQY
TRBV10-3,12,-,AISEWANTDTQY
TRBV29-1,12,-,SVVPGKARNEQF
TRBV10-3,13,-,ATWDGLSGANVLT
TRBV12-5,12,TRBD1,ASGPGQGGNEQF
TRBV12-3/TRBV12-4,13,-,ASSFQGTAGYEQF
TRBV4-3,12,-,ASSQVPTGDTQY